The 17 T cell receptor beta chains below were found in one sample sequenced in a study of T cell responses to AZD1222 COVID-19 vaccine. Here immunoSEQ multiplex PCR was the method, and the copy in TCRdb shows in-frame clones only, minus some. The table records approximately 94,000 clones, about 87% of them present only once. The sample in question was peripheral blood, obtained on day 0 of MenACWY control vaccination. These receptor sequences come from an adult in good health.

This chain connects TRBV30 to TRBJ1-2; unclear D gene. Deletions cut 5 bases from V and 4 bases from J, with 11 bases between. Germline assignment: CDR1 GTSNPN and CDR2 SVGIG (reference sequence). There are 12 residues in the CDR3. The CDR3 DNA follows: TGTGCCTGGTGGCTCCGGACCTATGGCTACACCTTC. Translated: CAWWLRTYGYTF.

The CDR3 here is CASSEVIYNEQFF. The CDR3 DNA is TGTGCCAGCAGCGAGGTCATCTACAATGAGCAGTTCTTC. V usage is TRBV11-3 and J usage is TRBJ2-1; D gene uncertain. The V gene's germline CDR1 is SGHNT and CDR2 YENEEA. Trimming cost V 5 bases and J 3 bases, with 8 bases left between them. This CDR3 has 13 amino acids. The full variable domain, in which reference TRBV11-3 and TRBJ2-1 provide the parts outside the CDR3, is EAGVVQSPRYKIIEKKQPVAFWCNPISGHNTLYWYLQNLGQGPELLIRYENEEAVDDSQLPKDRFSAERLKGVDSTLKIQPAELGDSAVYLCASSEVIYNEQFFGPGTRLTVL.

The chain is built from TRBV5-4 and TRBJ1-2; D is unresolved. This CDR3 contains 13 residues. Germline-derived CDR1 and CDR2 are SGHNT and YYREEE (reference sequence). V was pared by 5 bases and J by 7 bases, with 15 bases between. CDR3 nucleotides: TGTGCCAGCAGGGAGGAGGCAGTCTCTGGCTACACCTTC. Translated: CASREEAVSGYTF.

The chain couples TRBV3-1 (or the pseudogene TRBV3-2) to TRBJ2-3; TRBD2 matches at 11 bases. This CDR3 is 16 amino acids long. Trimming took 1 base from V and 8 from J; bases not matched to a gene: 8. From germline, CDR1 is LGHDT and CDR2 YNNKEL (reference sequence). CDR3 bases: TGTGCCAGCAGCCAAGGGGGACTAGCGGAAGGTGCTACGCAGTATTTT. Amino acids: CASSQGGLAEGATQYF.

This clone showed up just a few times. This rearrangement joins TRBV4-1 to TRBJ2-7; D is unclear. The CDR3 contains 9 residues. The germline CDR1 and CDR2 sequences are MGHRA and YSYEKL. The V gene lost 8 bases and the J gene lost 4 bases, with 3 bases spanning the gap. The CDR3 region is CASGYEQYF. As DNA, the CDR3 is TGCGCCAGCGGATACGAGCAGTACTTC.

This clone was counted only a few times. The CDR3 DNA reads as TGTGCCAGCAGCTTGTTCGAGGGAGGTATATATGGCTACACCTTC. This translates into CASSLFEGGIYGYTF. This chain joins TRBV2 and TRBJ1-2; no clear D. This CDR3 region has 15 residues. The V gene's germline CDR1 is SNHLY and CDR2 FYNNEI. V lost 6 bases to trimming and J lost 5 bases, with 19 bases between them.

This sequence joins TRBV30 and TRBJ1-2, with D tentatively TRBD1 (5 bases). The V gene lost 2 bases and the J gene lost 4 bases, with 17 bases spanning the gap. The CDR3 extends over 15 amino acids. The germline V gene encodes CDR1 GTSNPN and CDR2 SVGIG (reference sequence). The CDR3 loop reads CAWSLGALGIYGYTF. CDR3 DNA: TGTGCCTGGAGTCTTGGGGCCCTGGGGATCTATGGCTACACCTTC.

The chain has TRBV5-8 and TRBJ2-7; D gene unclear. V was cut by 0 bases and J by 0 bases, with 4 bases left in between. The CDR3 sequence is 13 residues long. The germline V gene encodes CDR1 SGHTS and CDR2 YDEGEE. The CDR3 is CASSLGISYEQYF. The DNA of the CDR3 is TGTGCCAGCAGCTTGGGTATCTCCTACGAGCAGTACTTC.

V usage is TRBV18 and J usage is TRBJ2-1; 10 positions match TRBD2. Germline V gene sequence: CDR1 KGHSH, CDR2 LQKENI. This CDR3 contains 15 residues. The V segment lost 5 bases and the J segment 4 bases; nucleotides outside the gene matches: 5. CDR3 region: CASSILAGNYNEQFF. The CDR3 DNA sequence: TGTGCCAGCTCAATACTAGCGGGGAATTACAATGAGCAGTTCTTC.

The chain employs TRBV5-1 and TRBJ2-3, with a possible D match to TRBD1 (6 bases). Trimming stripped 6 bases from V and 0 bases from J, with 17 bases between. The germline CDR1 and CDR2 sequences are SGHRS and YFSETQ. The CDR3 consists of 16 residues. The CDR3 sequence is CASILNPGQSTDTQYF. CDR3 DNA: TGCGCCAGCATCCTGAACCCGGGACAAAGCACAGATACGCAGTATTTT. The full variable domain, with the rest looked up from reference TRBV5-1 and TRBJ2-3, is KAGVTQTPRYLIKTRGQQVTLSCSPISGHRSVSWYQQTPGQGLQFLFEYFSETQRNKGNFPGRFSGRQFSNSRSEMNVSTLELGDSALYLCASILNPGQSTDTQYFGPGTRLTVL.

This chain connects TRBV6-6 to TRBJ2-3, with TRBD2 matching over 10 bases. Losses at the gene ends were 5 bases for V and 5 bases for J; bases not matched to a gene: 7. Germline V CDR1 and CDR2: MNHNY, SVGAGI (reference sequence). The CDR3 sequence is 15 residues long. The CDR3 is CASSQLAGVGDTQYF. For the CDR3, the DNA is TGTGCCAGCAGTCAGCTAGCGGGAGTTGGAGATACGCAGTATTTT.

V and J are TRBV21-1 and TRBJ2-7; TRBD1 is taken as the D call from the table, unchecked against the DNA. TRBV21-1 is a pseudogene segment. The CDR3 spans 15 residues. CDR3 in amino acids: CASSKTGQGLGEQYF. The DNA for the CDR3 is TGTGCCAGCAGCAAAACGGGACAGGGTCTCGGCGAGCAGTACTTC.

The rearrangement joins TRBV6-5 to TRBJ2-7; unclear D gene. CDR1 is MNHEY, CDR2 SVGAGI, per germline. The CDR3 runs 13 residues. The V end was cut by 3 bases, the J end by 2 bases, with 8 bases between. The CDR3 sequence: CASSYQRAYEQYF. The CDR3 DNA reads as TGTGCCAGCAGTTATCAGAGAGCCTACGAGCAGTACTTC.

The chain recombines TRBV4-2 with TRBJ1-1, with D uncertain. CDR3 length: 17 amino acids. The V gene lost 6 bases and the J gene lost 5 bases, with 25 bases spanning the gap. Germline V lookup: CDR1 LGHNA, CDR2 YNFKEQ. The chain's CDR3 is CASSPGIGLFSMTEAFF. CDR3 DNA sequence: TGTGCCAGCAGTCCAGGAATTGGACTCTTCTCAATGACTGAAGCTTTCTTT.

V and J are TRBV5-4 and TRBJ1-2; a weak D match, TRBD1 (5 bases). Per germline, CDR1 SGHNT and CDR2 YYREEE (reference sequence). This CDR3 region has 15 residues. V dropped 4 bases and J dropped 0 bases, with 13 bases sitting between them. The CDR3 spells CASSHREGTNYGYTF. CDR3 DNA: TGTGCCAGCAGCCACCGGGAGGGGACTAACTATGGCTACACCTTC.

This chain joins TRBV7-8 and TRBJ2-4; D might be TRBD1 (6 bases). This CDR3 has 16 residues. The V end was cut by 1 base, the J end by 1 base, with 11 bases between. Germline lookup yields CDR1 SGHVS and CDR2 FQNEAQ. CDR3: CASSLDTGMAKNIQYF. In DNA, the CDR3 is TGTGCCAGCAGCTTAGATACAGGGATGGCCAAAAACATTCAGTACTTC.

The CDR3 DNA reads as TGTGCCAGCAGGGTAGGGAGAGGATTATTCTACGAGCAGTACTTC. It is translated as CASRVGRGLFYEQYF. The chain joins TRBV7-2 to TRBJ2-7, with TRBD2 as a possible D gene (5 bases). This CDR3 comprises 15 residues. Germline CDR1 SGHTA, CDR2 FQGNSA. The ends were cut back, 6 bases at V and 3 bases at J, with 18 bases in the middle.